This T cell receptor beta chain was profiled in a study of control samples from healthy donors and cancer patients. Method: immunoSEQ multiplex PCR; TCRdb's copy keeps in-frame clones and lacks some. Of around 140,000 clones in the sample, under 95% were seen once. V lost 4 bases, J lost 5 bases, and 13 bases lay in between. CDR3 size: 13 residues. Germline CDR1 reads SGHRS; CDR2 reads YFSETQ. The genes are TRBV5-1 and TRBJ2-7, with D perhaps TRBD1 (6 bases). The sample comprised blood. The sequence was collected from a man aged 18 to 35 in good health. The CDR3 sequence: CASSPTGPHEQYF. The CDR3 DNA is TGCGCCAGCAGCCCAACAGGGCCCCACGAGCAGTACTTC.